The T cell receptor (beta chain) described here comes from a study of PD-1 and CTLA-4 blockade in melanoma. Data came from immunoSEQ multiplex PCR; TCRdb stores just in-frame clones and leaves some out. The sample has some 33,000 clones, less than 90% seen once. Germline lookup yields CDR1 MNHEY and CDR2 SVGAGI. This CDR3 region has 15 residues. Trimming cost V 2 bases and J 2 bases, with 13 bases left between them. The sequenced sample was CD8+ T cells from peripheral blood, obtained from a patient given anti-PD-1 treatment. V is TRBV6-5 and J is TRBJ2-7, with D possibly called TRBD1 or TRBD2 (6 bases each). The receptor comes from a human donor with melanoma. This CDR3 reads CASSYPRGGAYEQYF. The CDR3 DNA follows: TGTGCCAGCAGTTACCCCAGGGGAGGCGCCTACGAGCAGTACTTC.